This passage covers 18 T cell receptor beta chains from one sample sequenced in a study of PD-L1 blockade in urothelial cancer. Profiling relied on immunoSEQ multiplex PCR, and the TCRdb table lists in-frame clones only, not all of them. The repertoire holds some 75,000 clones, with 75% to 95% as singletons. Described time point: peripheral blood 6 weeks after treatment start. Specimen: PBMCs, collected around atezolizumab (anti-PD-L1) treatment. These receptors all stem from an elderly woman with urothelial cancer.

V is TRBV25-1 and J is TRBJ1-5; TRBD1 matches 8 bases. CDR1 and CDR2 (germline): MGHDK, SYGVNS. This CDR3 spans 14 amino acids. Trimming took 3 bases from V and 6 from J; bases not matched to a gene: 4. This CDR3 reads CASSDGQGGQPQHF. As DNA, the CDR3 is TGTGCCAGCAGTGACGGACAGGGCGGTCAGCCCCAGCATTTT. Together with reference TRBV25-1 and TRBJ1-5, the CDR3 gives the full variable domain: EADIYQTPRYLVIGTGKKITLECSQTMGHDKMYWYQQDPGMELHLIHYSYGVNSTEKGDLSSESTVSRIRTEHFPLTLESARPSHTSQYLCASSDGQGGQPQHFGDGTRLSIL.

This chain connects TRBV19 to TRBJ1-1; D possibly corresponds to TRBD1 (6 bases). This CDR3 is built from 14 residues. Deletions cut 7 bases from V and 0 bases from J, with 12 bases between. Germline lookup yields CDR1 LNHDA and CDR2 SQIVND (reference sequence). This chain's CDR3 is CASTQGGMNTEAFF. In DNA, the CDR3 is TGTGCCAGTACCCAAGGGGGAATGAACACTGAAGCTTTCTTT. The full variable domain, in which reference TRBV19 and TRBJ1-1 provide the parts outside the CDR3, is DGGITQSPKYLFRKEGQNVTLSCEQNLNHDAMYWYRQDPGQGLRLIYYSQIVNDFQKGDIAEGYSVSREKKESFPLTVTSAQKNPTAFYLCASTQGGMNTEAFFGQGTRLTVV.

The chain is built from TRBV18 and TRBJ1-2; weak D call: TRBD1 (6 bases). Germline V gene sequence: CDR1 KGHSH, CDR2 LQKENI. This CDR3 region has 15 residues. V was pared by 0 bases and J by 8 bases, with 16 bases between. The CDR3 region has the DNA TGTGCCAGCTCACCACCGAACAGGGCCTCCTTAGGCTACACCTTC. Translation gives CASSPPNRASLGYTF.

This clone has just one count. The chain couples TRBV5-1 to TRBJ1-1; 9 nucleotides line up with TRBD1. CDR3 length: 16 residues. In germline, CDR1 is SGHRS, CDR2 YFSETQ. V dropped 1 base and J dropped 1; count of bases not matched to a gene: 5. CDR3 protein: CASSLPRTGENTEAFF. The CDR3, as DNA: TGCGCCAGCAGCTTGCCTCGGACAGGGGAGAACACTGAAGCTTTCTTT.

The chain has TRBV7-8 and TRBJ2-3; TRBD2 agrees at 8 bases. V lost 7 bases and J lost 5; bases outside the gene matches: 8. This CDR3 has 14 residues. Germline values: CDR1 SGHVS, CDR2 FQNEAQ. CDR3 region: CASTSGGPRDTQYF. In nucleotides, the CDR3 is TGTGCCAGCACCTCGGGGGGGCCGAGAGATACGCAGTATTTT. The full variable domain, completed using reference TRBV7-8 and TRBJ2-3, is GAGVSQSPRYKVAKRGQDVALRCDPISGHVSLFWYQQALGQGPEFLTYFQNEAQLDKSGLPSDRFFAERPEGSVSTLKIQRTQQEDSAVYLCASTSGGPRDTQYFGPGTRLTVL.

This clone was seen more than once but under ten times. This chain joins TRBV10-3 and TRBJ1-5; D is ambiguous. The CDR3 runs to 13 residues. V gave up 0 bases and J gave up 7 bases, with 7 bases separating them. Germline loops: CDR1 ENHRY, CDR2 SYGVKD. DNA of the CDR3: TGTGCCATCAGTGAGTCGAACGAGCAGCCCCAGCATTTT. It encodes CAISESNEQPQHF.

A few counts support this clone. The DNA for the CDR3 is TGTGCCTGGACGCGGGGAAGCACTGAAGCTTTCTTT. It is translated as CAWTRGSTEAFF. The genes are TRBV30 and TRBJ1-1; D is undetermined. The CDR3 loop spans 12 amino acids. The ends were cut back, 4 bases at V and 4 bases at J, with 10 bases in the middle. Germline CDR1 and CDR2: GTSNPN and SVGIG (reference sequence).

This chain connects TRBV9 to TRBJ2-5, with D tentatively TRBD2 (6 bases). The CDR3 is made up of 14 amino acids. With 0 bases removed from V and 4 bases from J, the gap between germline ends came to 10 bases. CDR1 is SGDLS and CDR2 is YYNGEE in the germline V gene. This CDR3 reads CASSVDRGGETQYF. CDR3 nucleotide sequence: TGTGCCAGCAGCGTAGATAGGGGAGGAGAGACCCAGTACTTC.

V usage is TRBV6-5 and J usage is TRBJ1-5, with a weak D call TRBD1 (5 bases). The V gene's germline CDR1 is MNHEY and CDR2 SVGAGI. V lost 4 bases to trimming and J lost 3 bases, with 7 bases between them. The CDR3 extends over 13 amino acids. For the CDR3, the DNA is TGTGCCAGCAGTTTGACAGTCAATCAGCCCCAGCATTTT. As protein: CASSLTVNQPQHF.

The rearrangement joins TRBV6-6 to TRBJ2-7; perhaps TRBD2 as D (6 bases). Germline V lookup: CDR1 MNHNY, CDR2 SVGAGI (reference sequence). Between the trimmed V and J ends, which lost 4 bases and 6 bases, there was a span of 16 bases. The CDR3 is 14 amino acids. DNA for the CDR3: TGTGCCAGCAGTTCGGCCGGGGAGGCGACCGAGCAGTACTTC. The encoded protein is CASSSAGEATEQYF.

The chain recombines TRBV11-2 with TRBJ1-1, with D possibly being TRBD1 (6 bases). The V gene's germline CDR1 is SGHAT and CDR2 FQNNGV. The CDR3 has 12 residues. Trimming shortened V by 1 base and J by 7 bases, and 7 bases separated the two germline ends. CDR3: CASSLGGGEAFF. The CDR3, as DNA: TGTGCCAGCAGCTTAGGAGGGGGTGAAGCTTTCTTT. Together with reference TRBV11-2 and TRBJ1-1, the CDR3 gives the full variable domain: EAGVAQSPRYKIIEKRQSVAFWCNPISGHATLYWYQQILGQGPKLLIQFQNNGVVDDSQLPKDRFSAERLKGVDSTLKIQPAKLEDSAVYLCASSLGGGEAFFGQGTRLTVV.

CDR3 in DNA: TGTGCCAGCAGCTTCCGTCTAGCGGGACTCAATGAGCAGTTCTTC. Its translation: CASSFRLAGLNEQFF. The chain uses TRBV13 and TRBJ2-1; TRBD2 matches at 9 bases. This CDR3 is built from 15 residues. The V segment lost 3 bases and the J segment 6 bases; nucleotides outside the gene matches: 6. Germline values: CDR1 PRHDT, CDR2 FYEKMQ (reference sequence). Together with reference TRBV13 and TRBJ2-1, the CDR3 gives the full variable domain: AAGVIQSPRHLIKEKRETATLKCYPIPRHDTVYWYQQGPGQDPQFLISFYEKMQSDKGSIPDRFSAQQFSDYHSELNMSSLELGDSALYFCASSFRLAGLNEQFFGPGTRLTVL.

The J gene is TRBJ1-1, the V gene TRBV18, with D perhaps TRBD1 (5 bases). CDR1 and CDR2 from the germline V gene are KGHSH and LQKENI. The V gene lost 0 bases and the J gene lost 4 bases, with 9 bases spanning the gap. CDR3 length: 14 residues. The DNA of the CDR3 is TGTGCCAGCTCACCACCCCCGCAGGGCACTGAAGCTTTCTTT. This sequence encodes CASSPPPQGTEAFF.

V usage is TRBV18 and J usage is TRBJ2-6; TRBD1 is a possible D gene (5 bases). The CDR3 spans 16 residues. Trimming removed 6 bases at V and 4 bases at J, with 16 bases between. Looked up from germline, CDR1 is KGHSH and CDR2 is LQKENI. The CDR3 nucleotides read TGTGCCAGCTCGGGCAATCCAGGGTCCGGGGCCAACGTCCTGACTTTC. This translates into CASSGNPGSGANVLTF.

This rearrangement joins TRBV5-1 to TRBJ2-7, with 9 bases lining up with TRBD2. The germline gives CDR1 SGHRS, CDR2 YFSETQ. This CDR3 has 15 residues. Germline trimming cut 4 bases from V and 1 base from J; bases unmatched to any gene: 6. The CDR3 is CASSSSGGGSYEQYF. The CDR3 DNA sequence: TGCGCCAGCAGCAGTAGCGGGGGCGGGTCCTACGAGCAGTACTTC.

The V gene is TRBV2, the J gene TRBJ2-2; D may be TRBD1 (6 bases). Deletions cut 6 bases from V and 5 bases from J, with 16 bases between. Germline V CDR1 and CDR2: SNHLY, FYNNEI. The CDR3 runs 15 residues. For the CDR3, the DNA is TGTGCCAGCAGCGAGGTGGGGGCTGAGACCGGGGAGCTGTTTTTT. This gives the protein CASSEVGAETGELFF.

The rearrangement uses TRBV6-5 and TRBJ1-1; possibly TRBD1 for D (6 bases). Trimming took off 6 bases at V and 10 bases at J, with 18 bases between the two ends. CDR1 is MNHEY, CDR2 SVGAGI, per germline. This CDR3 comprises 13 residues. The CDR3, as DNA: TGTGCCAGCAGGGGGGGGGCGGAGGTAGGAGCTTTCTTT. Its protein product is CASRGGAEVGAFF.

V gene TRBV10-3 combines with J gene TRBJ1-2, with a tentative D call TRBD1 (5 bases). Trimming shortened V by 0 bases and J by 12 bases, and 11 bases separated the two germline ends. The CDR3 is made up of 12 amino acids. Germline CDR1 and CDR2: ENHRY and SYGVKD. This CDR3 reads CAISESGGSDTF. The CDR3 coding sequence is TGTGCCATCAGTGAGTCGGGGGGGTCGGACACCTTC.